This TCR beta chain was sequenced in a study of blood T cell repertoires in COVID-19. Everyone who took part was roughly 18 to 90 years old, and they came from some 23 US areas. Membership in each cohort depended on participant-reported clinical history. Donors in Cohort 3 counted as recovered after two negative PCRs, clearance, or symptom resolution. The V end was cut by 0 bases, the J end by 6 bases, with 7 bases between. This CDR3 is built from 12 residues. Germline lookup yields CDR1 SGHKS and CDR2 YYEKEE (reference sequence). The table came from immunoSEQ multiplex PCR; TCRdb's copy has only in-frame clones and leaves some out. The table includes approximately 470,000 clones, 87% detected once.

The chain carries TRBV5-5 and TRBJ2-7; perhaps TRBD1 as D (6 bases). This receptor was obtained from a woman aged 18-29 years who had recovered from COVID-19. Input material: PBMCs or T cells enriched from blood (not recorded which). In DNA, the CDR3 is TGTGCCAGCAGCTTGGTGGGGGCCGAGCAGTACTTC. This codes for CASSLVGAEQYF. The full variable domain, in which reference TRBV5-5 and TRBJ2-7 provide the parts outside the CDR3, is DAGVTQSPTHLIKTRGQQVTLRCSPISGHKSVSWYQQVLGQGPQFIFQYYEKEERGRGNFPDRFSARQFPNYSSELNVNALLLGDSALYLCASSLVGAEQYFGPGTRLTVT.